A selection of T cell receptor beta chains follows, all from one sample in a study of blood T cell repertoires in COVID-19. Profiling relied on immunoSEQ multiplex PCR, and the TCRdb table lists in-frame clones only, not all of them. Of around 170,000 clones listed, around 72% are singletons. Material for sequencing was peripheral blood. The receptors originated from a woman older than 75 with acute or convalescent COVID-19. Both conserved end residues are part of each CDR3. A D gene is named only where the DNA matches it firmly. The size of a clone is reported for some rows only, either as once, few or many, or as a class for expanded clones.

v_gene: TRBV7-2; abundance: once; j_gene: TRBJ2-1; d_gene: TRBD2; len: 16; CDR3aa: CASSSSQAGGPGEQFF; CDR3nt: TGTGCCAGCAGCTCCTCCCAAGCGGGAGGCCCTGGGGAGCAGTTCTTC
v_gene: TRBV10-3; abundance: -; j_gene: TRBJ2-7; d_gene: TRBD1; len: 14; CDR3aa: CAISDGQGAYEQYF; CDR3nt: TGTGCCATCAGTGACGGACAGGGGGCCTACGAGCAGTACTTC
v_gene: TRBV28; abundance: once; j_gene: TRBJ1-5; d_gene: -; len: 15; CDR3aa: CASSSAGGGYQPQHF; CDR3nt: TGTGCCAGCAGTTCTGCGGGGGGCGGTTATCAGCCCCAGCATTTT
v_gene: TRBV7-9; abundance: -; j_gene: TRBJ1-4; d_gene: -; len: 19; CDR3aa: CASSPPGAGVLATNEKLFF; CDR3nt: TGTGCCAGCAGCCCCCCCGGGGCAGGGGTTCTTGCAACTAATGAAAAACTGTTTTTT
v_gene: TRBV11-3; abundance: -; j_gene: TRBJ2-1; d_gene: TRBD2; len: 14; CDR3aa: CASSYGTSGNEQFF; CDR3nt: TGTGCCAGCAGCTACGGGACTAGCGGCAATGAGCAGTTCTTC
v_gene: TRBV2; abundance: -; j_gene: TRBJ2-1; d_gene: -; len: 11; CDR3aa: CASSIMLGLFF; CDR3nt: TGTGCCAGCAGTATCATGCTAGGTCTGTTCTTC
v_gene: TRBV10-1; abundance: -; j_gene: TRBJ2-2; d_gene: -; len: 13; CDR3aa: CASSVGGTGELFF; CDR3nt: TGCGCCAGCAGTGTAGGGGGCACCGGGGAGCTGTTTTTT
v_gene: TRBV7-3; abundance: -; j_gene: TRBJ2-2; d_gene: -; len: 16; CDR3aa: CASSSRLTAETGELFF; CDR3nt: TGTGCCAGCAGCTCCAGACTAACGGCCGAAACCGGGGAGCTGTTTTTT
v_gene: TRBV2; abundance: -; j_gene: TRBJ2-1; d_gene: -; len: 13; CDR3aa: CASSWRQYNEQFF; CDR3nt: TGTGCCAGCAGTTGGCGACAATACAATGAGCAGTTCTTC
v_gene: TRBV11-2; abundance: -; j_gene: TRBJ2-7; d_gene: TRBD1; len: 15; CDR3aa: CASSLVARGSDEQYF; CDR3nt: TGTGCCAGCAGCTTAGTAGCCAGGGGGAGTGACGAGCAGTACTTC
v_gene: TRBV6-5; abundance: -; j_gene: TRBJ2-1; d_gene: -; len: 15; CDR3aa: CASSLDSGSYNEQFF; CDR3nt: TGTGCCAGCAGTCTAGACTCCGGCTCCTACAATGAGCAGTTCTTC
v_gene: TRBV25-1; abundance: -; j_gene: TRBJ2-3; d_gene: TRBD1; len: 13; CDR3aa: CASRLQGGDTQYF; CDR3nt: TGTGCCAGTAGACTACAGGGGGGAGATACGCAGTATTTT
v_gene: TRBV28; abundance: -; j_gene: TRBJ2-7; d_gene: TRBD2; len: 14; CDR3aa: CASSPGTSGYEQYF; CDR3nt: TGTGCCAGCAGTCCCGGGACTAGCGGATACGAGCAGTACTTC
v_gene: TRBV10-3; abundance: -; j_gene: TRBJ2-7; d_gene: -; len: 13; CDR3aa: CAISGGQFYEQYF; CDR3nt: TGTGCCATCAGTGGTGGACAGTTCTACGAGCAGTACTTC
v_gene: TRBV5-1; abundance: -; j_gene: TRBJ2-1; d_gene: TRBD2; len: 17; CDR3aa: CASSLPSTSGRDNEQFF; CDR3nt: TGCGCCAGCAGCTTGCCCTCGACTAGCGGGAGGGACAATGAGCAGTTCTTC
v_gene: TRBV27; abundance: -; j_gene: TRBJ2-1; d_gene: TRBD1; len: 14; CDR3aa: CASRRDRGHNEQFF; CDR3nt: TGTGCCAGCAGGAGGGACAGGGGCCACAATGAGCAGTTCTTC
v_gene: TRBV7-9; abundance: many; j_gene: TRBJ2-3; d_gene: -; len: 15; CDR3aa: CASSPDGVSTDTQYF; CDR3nt: TGTGCCAGCAGCCCCGACGGGGTTAGCACAGATACGCAGTATTTT
v_gene: TRBV2; abundance: -; j_gene: TRBJ2-2; d_gene: -; len: 14; CDR3aa: CAAGKRTNTGELFF; CDR3nt: TGTGCCGCCGGGAAGCGGACCAACACCGGGGAGCTGTTTTTT
v_gene: TRBV27; abundance: -; j_gene: TRBJ2-1; d_gene: -; len: 14; CDR3aa: CASSLWGGGREQFF; CDR3nt: TGTGCCAGCAGTTTATGGGGGGGCGGACGGGAGCAGTTCTTC
v_gene: TRBV28; abundance: -; j_gene: TRBJ2-3; d_gene: -; len: 12; CDR3aa: CASSYQGDTQYF; CDR3nt: TGTGCCAGCAGTTACCAGGGGGATACGCAGTATTTT
v_gene: TRBV6-5; abundance: -; j_gene: TRBJ2-7; d_gene: -; len: 15; CDR3aa: CASSYGLDYDTKQYF; CDR3nt: TGTGCCAGCAGTTACGGTCTAGACTACGATACGAAGCAGTACTTC
v_gene: TRBV5-1; abundance: few; j_gene: TRBJ1-3; d_gene: -; len: 15; CDR3aa: CASSPAPGTGNTIYF; CDR3nt: TGCGCCAGCAGCCCGGCGCCGGGTACTGGAAACACCATATATTTT
v_gene: TRBV6-1; abundance: few; j_gene: TRBJ2-7; d_gene: -; len: 16; CDR3aa: CASSDFDTDYSYEQYF; CDR3nt: TGTGCCAGCAGTGACTTTGACACCGACTATTCCTACGAGCAGTACTTC
v_gene: TRBV5-1; abundance: once; j_gene: TRBJ2-2; d_gene: -; len: 15; CDR3aa: CASSLPSGNTGELFF; CDR3nt: TGCGCCAGCAGCTTACCATCGGGGAACACCGGGGAGCTGTTTTTT
v_gene: TRBV6-6; abundance: -; j_gene: TRBJ2-2; d_gene: TRBD2; len: 15; CDR3aa: CASSYGGGNTGELFF; CDR3nt: TGTGCCAGCAGTTATGGCGGGGGAAACACCGGGGAGCTGTTTTTT
v_gene: TRBV7-8; abundance: -; j_gene: TRBJ2-2; d_gene: -; len: 16; CDR3aa: CASSPTGSSLTGELFF; CDR3nt: TGTGCCAGCAGCCCAACTGGTTCTTCTCTTACCGGGGAGCTGTTTTTT
v_gene: TRBV5-6; abundance: -; j_gene: TRBJ2-1; d_gene: -; len: 12; CDR3aa: CASSLDFNEQFF; CDR3nt: TGTGCCAGCAGCTTGGACTTCAATGAGCAGTTCTTC
v_gene: TRBV4-3; abundance: -; j_gene: TRBJ2-4; d_gene: -; len: 16; CDR3aa: CASSQVESKAKNIQYF; CDR3nt: TGCGCCAGCAGCCAAGTAGAGTCTAAAGCCAAAAACATTCAGTACTTC
v_gene: TRBV3-1/TRBV3-2; abundance: once; j_gene: TRBJ1-5; d_gene: -; len: 14; CDR3aa: CASSPLASNQPQHF; CDR3nt: TGTGCCAGCAGCCCCCTAGCGAGCAATCAGCCCCAGCATTTT
v_gene: TRBV7-9; abundance: few; j_gene: TRBJ2-3; d_gene: TRBD2; len: 16; CDR3aa: CASSLVASGSSDTQYF; CDR3nt: TGTGCCAGCAGCTTAGTGGCCAGCGGGAGTTCAGATACGCAGTATTTT
v_gene: TRBV28; abundance: many; j_gene: TRBJ1-4; d_gene: -; len: 16; CDR3aa: CASSSLSGWRGEKLFF; CDR3nt: TGTGCCAGCAGTTCACTATCTGGGTGGCGGGGTGAAAAACTGTTTTTT
v_gene: TRBV9; abundance: -; j_gene: TRBJ1-3; d_gene: -; len: 15; CDR3aa: CASSVVPEIGNTIYF; CDR3nt: TGTGCCAGCAGCGTAGTCCCGGAGATCGGAAACACCATATATTTT
v_gene: TRBV19; abundance: -; j_gene: TRBJ1-3; d_gene: -; len: 15; CDR3aa: CASTRSVPSGNTIYF; CDR3nt: TGTGCCAGTACGAGGAGCGTCCCCTCTGGAAACACCATATATTTT
v_gene: TRBV7-2; abundance: -; j_gene: TRBJ2-7; d_gene: -; len: 13; CDR3aa: CASSLRTVAEQYF; CDR3nt: TGTGCCAGCAGCTTACGAACTGTCGCGGAGCAGTACTTC
v_gene: TRBV18; abundance: -; j_gene: TRBJ1-1; d_gene: TRBD1; len: 17; CDR3aa: CASSPRGRPTGDTEAFF; CDR3nt: TGTGCCAGCTCACCACGAGGGCGACCCACAGGGGACACTGAAGCTTTCTTT